Listed here is a single T cell receptor beta chain. Its cognate antigen is unknown. Between the trimmed V and J ends, which lost 4 bases and 2 bases, there was a span of 13 bases. Germline CDR1 and CDR2: SGDLS and YYNGEE. This CDR3 region has 14 residues. The data derive from a study of a mutant IDH1 vaccine in newly diagnosed glioma. On the study more broadly: Treated patients, about 60% male and approximately 38% female, averaged roughly 43 years of age.

As for time point: week 11, during vaccination. Doses of 300 ug of mutant IDH1 20-mer peptide were given with topical imiquimod. New IDH1-mutant, ATRX-lost WHO grade 3 or 4 astrocytomas occurred in donors. Notes on the study in general: Alterations occurring in top peripheral T cell clonotypes seemed unrelated to pseudoprogression. Evidence of vaccine-induced immune responses was documented in 80% to 95% of patients.

Assay: immunoSEQ multiplex PCR; the TCRdb copy retains only in-frame clones and omits some. The sample has roughly 120,000 clones; roughly nine tenths are singletons. The chain joins TRBV9 to TRBJ2-7; D possibly corresponds to TRBD2 (6 bases). Sequenced here: PBMCs, sampled from a glioma patient whose treatment included an IDH1 peptide vaccine. The TCR sequence derives from a woman aged 45 to 65 with glioma. CDR3 nucleotide sequence: TGTGCCAGCAGCACCCAAGCGGGTACCTACGAGCAGTACTTC. It encodes CASSTQAGTYEQYF.